This T cell receptor (beta chain) was documented in a study of T-cell memory formation after mild COVID-19. General observations from the study: Memory from before infection featured some responding clones, which suggests cross-reactive memory joined. Contracting clones localized mainly to CM and EM when CD4+ and mainly to EMRA when CD8+. Whereas later expanders leaned CD4+, clones contracting day 15 to 85 showed a balanced CD4/CD8 makeup.

Germline CDR1 and CDR2: DFQATT and SNEGSKA (reference sequence). The junction had 8 bases not matched to a gene; V was cut back by 6 bases and J by 4 bases. The CDR3 is 14 amino acids. TCR alpha and TCR beta cDNA libraries with sample barcodes and UMIs came from 5'RACE using constant-segment primers. Each CDR3 protein gets one entry after TCRdb re-called the 5' RACE reads with MiXCR. This table holds fewer than 650,000 distinct CDR3 sequences, 15% to 20% found once. About this clonotype itself: Its matching antigen is unknown.

V is TRBV20-1 and J is TRBJ1-1; 10 nucleotides line up with TRBD1. The TCR sequence derives from an adult woman who had mild COVID-19 (a few samples of this study predate the infection). Cell type and time point are not known. The material sequenced was PBMCs or a T cell subset sorted from them (not recorded which). The CDR3: CSASDRGRGTEAFF. The CDR3 DNA follows: TGCAGTGCAAGCGACAGGGGGCGCGGCACTGAAGCTTTCTTT.